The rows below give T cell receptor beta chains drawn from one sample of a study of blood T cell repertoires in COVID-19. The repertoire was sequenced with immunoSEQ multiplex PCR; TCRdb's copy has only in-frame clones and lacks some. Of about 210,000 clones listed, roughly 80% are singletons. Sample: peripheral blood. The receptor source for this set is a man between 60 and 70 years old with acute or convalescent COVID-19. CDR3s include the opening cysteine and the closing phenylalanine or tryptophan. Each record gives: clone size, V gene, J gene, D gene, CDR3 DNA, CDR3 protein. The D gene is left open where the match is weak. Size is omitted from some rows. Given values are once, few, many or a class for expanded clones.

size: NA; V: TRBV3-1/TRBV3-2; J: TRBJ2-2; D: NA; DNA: TGTGCCAGCAGCCAAGTCAGACAGGCGTACACCGGGGAGCTGTTTTTT; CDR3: CASSQVRQAYTGELFF
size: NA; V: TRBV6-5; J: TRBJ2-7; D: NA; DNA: TGTGCCAGCAGTCGGGAACAGTTCTACGAGCAGTACTTC; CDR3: CASSREQFYEQYF
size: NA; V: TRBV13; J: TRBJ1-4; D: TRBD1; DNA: TGTGCCAGCAGCTTCCGGGACAGGGGAAAGGGGAAACTGTTTTTT; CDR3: CASSFRDRGKGKLFF
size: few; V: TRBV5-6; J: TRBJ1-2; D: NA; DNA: TGTGCCAGCAGCTTGGCGCAAACGGGTGAATATGGCTACACCTTC; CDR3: CASSLAQTGEYGYTF
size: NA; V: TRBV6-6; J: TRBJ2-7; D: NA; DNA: TGTGCCAGCAGTTACTCTCGGGTCGGCCCCTACGAGCAGTACTTC; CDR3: CASSYSRVGPYEQYF
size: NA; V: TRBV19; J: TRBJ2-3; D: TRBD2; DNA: TGTGCCAGTAGTCTCCAGCGGGGGGCCCTCACAGATACGCAGTATTTT; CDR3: CASSLQRGALTDTQYF
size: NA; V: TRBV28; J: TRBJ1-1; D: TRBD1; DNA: TGTGCCACTAGCCCCAGGGGGAACTCTGAAGCTTTCTTT; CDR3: CATSPRGNSEAFF
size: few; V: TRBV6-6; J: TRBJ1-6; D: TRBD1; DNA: TGTGCCAGCAGTTACTCGACAGGGGGCGATTCACCCCTCCACTTT; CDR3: CASSYSTGGDSPLHF
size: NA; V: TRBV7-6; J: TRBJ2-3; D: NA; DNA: TGTGCCAGCAGCTTAGAGGGGGGCACAGATACGCAGTATTTT; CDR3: CASSLEGGTDTQYF
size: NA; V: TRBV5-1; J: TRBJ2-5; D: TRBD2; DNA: TGCGCCAGCAGCTTGGGCACTAGCGGGGGGCCGGTCCAAGAGACCCAGTACTTC; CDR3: CASSLGTSGGPVQETQYF
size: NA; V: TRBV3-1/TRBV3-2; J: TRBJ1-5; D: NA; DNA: TGTGCCAGCAGCCAAGCGGGTGGGTTTCAGCCCCAGCATTTT; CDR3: CASSQAGGFQPQHF
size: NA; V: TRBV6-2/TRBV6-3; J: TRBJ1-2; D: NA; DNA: TGTGCCAGCAGTTACTCAGGAGGGTCTACTACCTATGGCTACACCTTC; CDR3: CASSYSGGSTTYGYTF
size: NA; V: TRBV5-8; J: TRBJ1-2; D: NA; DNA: TGTGCCAGCACAGTCTATGGCTACACCTTC; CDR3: CASTVYGYTF
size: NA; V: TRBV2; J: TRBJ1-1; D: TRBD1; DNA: TGTGCCAGCAGAGACGGACAGGGGATTGAAGCTTTCTTT; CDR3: CASRDGQGIEAFF
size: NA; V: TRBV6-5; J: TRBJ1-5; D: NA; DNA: TGTGCCAGCAGACGAAACCAGGGTCAGCCCCAGCATTTT; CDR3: CASRRNQGQPQHF
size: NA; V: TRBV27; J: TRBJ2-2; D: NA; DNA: TGTGCCAGCAGTCGAACCGGGACTTTAACTACCGGGGAGCTGTTTTTT; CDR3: CASSRTGTLTTGELFF
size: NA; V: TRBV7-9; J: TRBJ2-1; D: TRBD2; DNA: TGTGCCAGCAGCTCGACCGGCGGGAGCTGGAATGAGCAGTTCTTC; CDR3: CASSSTGGSWNEQFF
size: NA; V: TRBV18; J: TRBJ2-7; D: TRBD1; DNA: TGTGCCAGCTCCCCCGGGACAGGGGGAGACGAGCAGTACTTC; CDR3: CASSPGTGGDEQYF
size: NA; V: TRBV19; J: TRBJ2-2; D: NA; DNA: TGTGCCAGTAGTCCCCGCCGCGGAGGGGGCAACACCGGGGAGCTGTTTTTT; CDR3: CASSPRRGGGNTGELFF
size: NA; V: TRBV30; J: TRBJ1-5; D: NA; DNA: TGTGCCTGGAGGACCCGGACAGCGGGCAATCAGCCCCAGCATTTT; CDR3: CAWRTRTAGNQPQHF
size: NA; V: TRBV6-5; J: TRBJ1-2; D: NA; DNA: TGTGCCAGCACCACCCCCGGGAATGGCTACACCTTC; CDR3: CASTTPGNGYTF
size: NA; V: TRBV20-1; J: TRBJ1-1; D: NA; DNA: TGCAGTGCTAGTCACATGAACACTGAAGCTTTCTTT; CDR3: CSASHMNTEAFF
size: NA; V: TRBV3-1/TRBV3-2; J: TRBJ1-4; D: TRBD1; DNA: TGTGCCAGCAGCCAAGGGACAGGACCTAATGAAAAACTGTTTTTT; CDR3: CASSQGTGPNEKLFF
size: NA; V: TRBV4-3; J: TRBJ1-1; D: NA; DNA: TGCGCCAGCAGCCAAGATGAAAGGGGTACTGAAGCTTTCTTT; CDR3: CASSQDERGTEAFF
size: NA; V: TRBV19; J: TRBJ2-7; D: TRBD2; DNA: TGTGCCAGTAGTATAGATAGCGGGACCTACGAGCAGTACTTC; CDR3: CASSIDSGTYEQYF
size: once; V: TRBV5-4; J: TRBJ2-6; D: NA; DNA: TGTGCCAGCAGCCTCGCCCGGGTCTCTGGGGCCAACGTCCTGACTTTC; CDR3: CASSLARVSGANVLTF
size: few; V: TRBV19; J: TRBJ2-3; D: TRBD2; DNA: TGTGCCACCCCGACCTGGACTAGCGGGAATAACACAGATACGCAGTATTTT; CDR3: CATPTWTSGNNTDTQYF
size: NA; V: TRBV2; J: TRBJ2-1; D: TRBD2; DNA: TGTGCCAGCAGGAGCGGGAGCTCCTACAATGAGCAGTTCTTC; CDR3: CASRSGSSYNEQFF
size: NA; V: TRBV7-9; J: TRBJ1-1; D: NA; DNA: TGTGCCAGCAGCCCCCGACAGAACACTGAAGCTTTCTTT; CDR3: CASSPRQNTEAFF
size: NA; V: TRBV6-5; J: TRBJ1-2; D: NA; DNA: TGTGCCAGCACCCCAGGGGTGGGCGGCTACACCTTC; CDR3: CASTPGVGGYTF
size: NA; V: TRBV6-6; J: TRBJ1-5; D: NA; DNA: TGTGCCAGCAGTTGGGGCCCAGGTCTGGCCCAGCATTTT; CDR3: CASSWGPGLAQHF
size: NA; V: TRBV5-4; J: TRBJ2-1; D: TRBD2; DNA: TGTGCCAGCAGCTTGGATGGTAGCGGGGGCATTGAGCAGTTCTTC; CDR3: CASSLDGSGGIEQFF
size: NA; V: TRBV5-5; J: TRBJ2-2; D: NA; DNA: TGTGCCAGCAGCTTCGGGAACACCGGGGAGCTGTTTTTT; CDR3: CASSFGNTGELFF
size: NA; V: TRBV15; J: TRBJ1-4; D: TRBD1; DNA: TGTGCCACCAGTTCCCTTAACAGGGGCCCTAATGAAAAACTGTTTTTT; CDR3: CATSSLNRGPNEKLFF
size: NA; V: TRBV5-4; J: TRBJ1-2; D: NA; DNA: TGTGCCAGCAGCTTGGAGGGGAACTATGGCTACACCTTC; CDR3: CASSLEGNYGYTF
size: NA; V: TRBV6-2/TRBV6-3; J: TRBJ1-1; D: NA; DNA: TGTGCCAGCAGTTACTCGCCCCCCATGAGCGCTGAAGCTTTCTTT; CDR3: CASSYSPPMSAEAFF
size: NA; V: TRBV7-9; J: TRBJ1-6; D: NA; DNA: TGTGCCAGCAGCTTTGACACCTATAATTCACCCCTCCACTTT; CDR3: CASSFDTYNSPLHF
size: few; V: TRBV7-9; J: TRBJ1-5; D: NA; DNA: TGTGCCAGCAGCTTAGAGGGAGGTAGCAATCAGCCCCAGCATTTT; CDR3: CASSLEGGSNQPQHF
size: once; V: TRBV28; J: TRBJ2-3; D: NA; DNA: TGTGCCAGCATCCAGGGGCGCACAGATACGCAGTATTTT; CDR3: CASIQGRTDTQYF
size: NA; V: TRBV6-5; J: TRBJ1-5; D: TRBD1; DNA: TGTGCCAGCAGTTACTCCCAGGGGGTTAATCAGCCCCAGCATTTT; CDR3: CASSYSQGVNQPQHF
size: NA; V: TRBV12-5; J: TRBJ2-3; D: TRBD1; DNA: TGTGCTAGTGGTTTGGTACCGGATGGGACAGGGGGCACAGATACGCAGTATTTT; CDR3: CASGLVPDGTGGTDTQYF
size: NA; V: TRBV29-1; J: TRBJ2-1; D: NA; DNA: TGCAGCGTTCTACTGCGAATGAATGAGCAGTTCTTC; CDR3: CSVLLRMNEQFF
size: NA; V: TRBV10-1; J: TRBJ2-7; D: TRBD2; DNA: TGCGCCAACCCGGGACTAGCGGGGGCCAATGACGAGCAGTACTTC; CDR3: CANPGLAGANDEQYF
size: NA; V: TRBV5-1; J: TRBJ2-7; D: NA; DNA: TGCGCCAGCAGCTGGGACAACTCCTACGAGCAGTACTTC; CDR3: CASSWDNSYEQYF
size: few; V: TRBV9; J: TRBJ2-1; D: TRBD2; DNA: TGTGCCAGCAGCACCGGGACTAGCGGGACATACAATGAGCAGTTCTTC; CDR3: CASSTGTSGTYNEQFF
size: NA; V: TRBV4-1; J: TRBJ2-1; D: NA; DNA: TGCGCCAGCAGCCAAGAGGGGGCGGGAGTTCGCTACAATGAGCAGTTCTTC; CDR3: CASSQEGAGVRYNEQFF
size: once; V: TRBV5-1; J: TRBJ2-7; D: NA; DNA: TGCGCCAGCAGCTCCCTCTACGAGCAGTACTTC; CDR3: CASSSLYEQYF
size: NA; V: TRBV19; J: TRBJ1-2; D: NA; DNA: TGTGCCAGTCGGAGGGACGCCCAATACTATGGCTACACCTTC; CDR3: CASRRDAQYYGYTF
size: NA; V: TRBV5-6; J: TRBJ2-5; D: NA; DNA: TGTGCCAGCAGCTCTACTGCACAAGAGACCCAGTACTTC; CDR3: CASSSTAQETQYF
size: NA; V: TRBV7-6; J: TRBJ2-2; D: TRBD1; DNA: TGTGCCAGCAGCACAAGACAGGGGGCAGGGGAGCTGTTTTTT; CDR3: CASSTRQGAGELFF
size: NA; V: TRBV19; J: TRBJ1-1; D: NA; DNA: TGTGCCAGTAGTATGCGACAGCGAACCTGGTACACTGAAGCTTTCTTT; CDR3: CASSMRQRTWYTEAFF
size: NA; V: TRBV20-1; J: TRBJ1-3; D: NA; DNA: TGCAGTGCTAGTGGCGGGGCTGGAAACACCATATATTTT; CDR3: CSASGGAGNTIYF
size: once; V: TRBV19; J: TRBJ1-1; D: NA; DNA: TGTGCCAGTAGTATACGGGGTGGGGAGTTCGGTGAAGCTTTCTTT; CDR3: CASSIRGGEFGEAFF
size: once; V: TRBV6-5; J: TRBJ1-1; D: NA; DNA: TGTGCCAGCCGACATTCGTCGGCCAAGAACACTGAAGCTTTCTTT; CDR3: CASRHSSAKNTEAFF
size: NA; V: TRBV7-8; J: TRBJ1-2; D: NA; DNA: TGTGCCAGCAGCTTAGAGGCAGGGTATGGTGGCTACACCTTC; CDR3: CASSLEAGYGGYTF
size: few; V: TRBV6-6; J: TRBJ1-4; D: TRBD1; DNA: TGTGCCAGCAGTTACGAGGGACAGCATGAAAAACTGTTTTTT; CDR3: CASSYEGQHEKLFF
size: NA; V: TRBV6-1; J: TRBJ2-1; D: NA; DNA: TGTGCCAGCAGTGAACTCAGGGGAAGGAATGAGCAGTTCTTC; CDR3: CASSELRGRNEQFF